The 22 T cell receptor beta chains below all came from one sample that was sequenced in a study of PD-L1 blockade in urothelial cancer. Only in-frame clones appear in the TCRdb table, and some are missing; sequencing was by immunoSEQ multiplex PCR. This table has 55,000 to 75,000 clones, over 75% appearing once. The time point was: pretreatment peripheral blood. Sequencing was performed on PBMCs, taken around atezolizumab (anti-PD-L1) treatment. These TCRs come from a man aged 70-80 years with urothelial cancer.

The chain is built from TRBV19 and TRBJ1-5; TRBD1 aligns across 7 bases. Trimming at V came to 5 bases and at J to 8 bases, leaving 9 bases not matched to a gene. The CDR3 contains 14 residues. CDR1 is LNHDA and CDR2 is SQIVND in the germline V gene (reference sequence). In DNA form, the CDR3 reads TGTGCCAGTAGTCATAGGACAGGAGGTGAGCCCCAGCATTTT. Its protein product is CASSHRTGGEPQHF.

This clone was seen a single time. The chain is built from TRBV9 and TRBJ1-1, with 7 bases fitting TRBD1. There are 15 residues in the CDR3. Looked up from germline, CDR1 is SGDLS and CDR2 is YYNGEE. V dropped 0 bases and J dropped 1; count of bases not matched to a gene: 3. The CDR3 nucleotides read TGTGCCAGCAGCGTAGGTGGGACAGAGAACACTGAAGCTTTCTTT. Translating gives CASSVGGTENTEAFF.

The chain joins TRBV27 to TRBJ1-2, with D unresolved. The V gene's germline CDR1 is MNHEY and CDR2 SMNVEV (reference sequence). V lost 0 bases and J 0 bases, leaving 5 bases between the germline ends. There are 14 residues in the CDR3. CDR3 sequence: CASSLSPANYGYTF. The DNA of the CDR3 is TGTGCCAGCAGTTTATCCCCAGCTAACTATGGCTACACCTTC.

The CDR3 DNA sequence: TGTGCCAGCAGTTTCGGGCTAGCGGGAGCATCCGAGCAGTACTTC. Protein: CASSFGLAGASEQYF. The J gene is TRBJ2-7, the V gene TRBV28; 10 positions match TRBD2. Unmatched junction bases numbered 8, after V lost 3 bases and J lost 6 bases. Germline-derived CDR1 and CDR2 are MDHEN and SYDVKM. CDR3 length: 15 residues.

The chain couples TRBV6-5 to TRBJ1-2; 7 bases line up with TRBD1. The CDR3 loop spans 15 amino acids. CDR1 is MNHEY, CDR2 SVGAGI, per germline. With V trimmed by 5 bases and J by 8 bases, 14 bases remained unmatched. The CDR3 reads CASSPPGQKAGGYTF. CDR3 nucleotide sequence: TGTGCCAGCAGTCCGCCGGGACAGAAAGCAGGAGGCTACACCTTC.

The V gene is TRBV4-1, the J gene TRBJ2-5; the match to TRBD2 covers 7 bases. This CDR3 has 15 residues. Germline V gene sequence: CDR1 MGHRA, CDR2 YSYEKL. V gave up 0 bases and J gave up 5 bases; unmatched junction bases: 6. Here the CDR3 DNA reads TGCGCCAGCAGCCAAGATACTAGCGCCGTGGAGACCCAGTACTTC. Translation gives CASSQDTSAVETQYF.

Ten or more counts support this clone. This chain connects TRBV7-3 to TRBJ2-5, with a tentative D call TRBD1 (5 bases). The CDR3 covers 13 residues. Trimming pared 5 bases from V and 2 bases from J, leaving 9 bases between. Germline-derived CDR1 and CDR2 are SGHTA and FQGTGA. The CDR3 bases are TGTGCCAGCAGCACCGACAGTCAAGAGACCCAGTACTTC. Its protein is CASSTDSQETQYF. Using reference TRBV7-3 and TRBJ2-5 for the parts outside the CDR3, the full variable domain is GAGVSQTPSNKVTEKGKYVELRCDPISGHTALYWYRQSLGQGPEFLIYFQGTGAADDSGLPNDRFFAVRPEGSVSTLKIQRTERGDSAVYLCASSTDSQETQYFGPGTRLLVL.

This rearrangement joins TRBV4-2 to TRBJ1-1, with 11 bases lining up with TRBD1. Germline V gene data show CDR1 as LGHNA and CDR2 as YNFKEQ. The CDR3 extends over 15 amino acids. Losses at the gene ends were 1 base for V and 5 bases for J; bases not matched to a gene: 3. For the CDR3, the DNA is TGTGCCAGCAGCCAAGCGGGACAGGGGGAGACTGAAGCTTTCTTT. It yields the protein CASSQAGQGETEAFF.

The chain links TRBV6-4 to TRBJ1-1; 7 positions agree with TRBD1. Germline V gives CDR1 MRHNA, CDR2 SNTAGT. With 0 bases clipped from V and 1 base from J, the junction kept 11 bases outside the gene matches. CDR3 length equals 18 residues. CDR3: CASSDSGGRGPENTEAFF. CDR3 nucleotides: TGTGCCAGCAGTGACTCAGGGGGCCGGGGACCTGAGAACACTGAAGCTTTCTTT.

The V and J genes are TRBV4-3 and TRBJ2-2; 10 positions agree with TRBD1. V shed 5 bases, J shed 6 bases, and the junction held 3 bases outside the gene matches. Germline-derived CDR1 and CDR2 are LGHNA and YSLEER. The CDR3 sequence is 14 residues long. In DNA, the CDR3 is TGCGCCAGCAGCGCGACAGGGGGCCCCGGGGAGCTGTTTTTT. Protein: CASSATGGPGELFF.

This sequence joins TRBV6-6 and TRBJ1-4; D is undetermined. This CDR3 spans 12 amino acids. Germline V lookup: CDR1 MNHNY, CDR2 SVGAGI (reference sequence). Trimming pared 6 bases from V and 6 bases from J, leaving 8 bases between. The CDR3: CASRAKDEKLFF. The CDR3 DNA reads TGTGCCAGCAGAGCCAAAGATGAAAAACTGTTTTTT.

V and J are TRBV4-1 and TRBJ1-2, with 7 bases aligning to TRBD1. CDR1 MGHRA and CDR2 YSYEKL come from the germline V gene. The CDR3 sequence is 17 residues long. J was trimmed by 5 bases and V by 3 bases; bases with no gene match: 15. CDR3 sequence (DNA): TGCGCCAGCAGCCACGTGACCGCAGGGGGGTCGGGTTATGGCTACACCTTC. Its protein product is CASSHVTAGGSGYGYTF.

The gene calls are TRBV28 and TRBJ1-5, with TRBD1 as a possible D gene (6 bases). Per the germline V gene, CDR1 is MDHEN and CDR2 is SYDVKM. Trimming removed 7 bases at V and 7 bases at J, with 17 bases between. This CDR3 is built from 14 residues. The CDR3 region has the DNA TGTGCCAGCATCCCTGGCGGGGGCAGCCAGCCCCAGCATTTT. Its translation is CASIPGGGSQPQHF.

This chain uses TRBV7-9 with TRBJ1-1; D remains ambiguous. The length of the CDR3 is 12 residues. The V gene lost 5 bases and the J gene lost 11 bases, with 15 bases spanning the gap. Germline values: CDR1 SEHNR, CDR2 FQNEAQ (reference sequence). Written as DNA, the CDR3 is TGTGCCAGCAGCCCACCCGGGAGGGAGGCTTTCTTT. It specifies CASSPPGREAFF.

This rearrangement joins TRBV7-2 to TRBJ2-5; 10 positions agree with TRBD2. This CDR3 has 14 amino acids. The germline CDR1 and CDR2 sequences are SGHTA and FQGNSA. The V and J ends lost 7 bases and 4 bases, in that order; junction bases with no gene match: 6. This CDR3 reads CASTSSGRAETQYF. The CDR3 DNA reads as TGTGCCAGCACTTCTAGCGGGAGAGCAGAGACCCAGTACTTC.

The chain carries TRBV5-1 and TRBJ1-1; 8 nucleotides agree with TRBD1. The V gene's germline CDR1 is SGHRS and CDR2 YFSETQ. V lost 4 bases and J lost 4; bases outside the gene matches: 21. The CDR3 runs 19 residues. CDR3 loop: CASSLSRGQAQTSSTEAFF. CDR3 coding DNA: TGCGCCAGCAGCCTGTCCCGGGGACAGGCGCAAACAAGCAGCACTGAAGCTTTCTTT.

This chain uses TRBV11-3 with TRBJ2-5; no reliable D call. The germline V gene has CDR1 SGHNT and CDR2 YENEEA. The CDR3 covers 15 residues. V shed 5 bases and J shed 4 bases, with 17 bases lying between them. This chain's CDR3 is CASSRTMESLETQYF. The CDR3 DNA follows: TGTGCCAGCAGCCGAACGATGGAGTCGTTAGAGACCCAGTACTTC. Filled out from reference TRBV11-3 and TRBJ2-5, the complete variable domain reads EAGVVQSPRYKIIEKKQPVAFWCNPISGHNTLYWYLQNLGQGPELLIRYENEEAVDDSQLPKDRFSAERLKGVDSTLKIQPAELGDSAVYLCASSRTMESLETQYFGPGTRLLVL.

The chain is built from TRBV10-2 and TRBJ2-1, with 10 bases that match TRBD2. The CDR3 loop spans 15 amino acids. Germline V gene lookup returns CDR1 WSHSY and CDR2 SAAADI. The V segment lost 5 bases and the J segment 5 bases; nucleotides outside the gene matches: 6. Written as DNA, the CDR3 is TGCGCCAGCAGTCCCAGCGGGAGGGTAAACAATGAGCAGTTCTTC. Its translation: CASSPSGRVNNEQFF.

The rearrangement uses TRBV5-1 and TRBJ1-1, with unresolved D. CDR1 SGHRS and CDR2 YFSETQ come from the germline V gene. CDR3 length equals 15 residues. Trimming removed 4 bases from V and 0 bases from J, with 13 bases in between. The CDR3, as DNA: TGCGCCAGCAGCCCCGAAGCGGGTTTGAACACTGAAGCTTTCTTT. Its translation is CASSPEAGLNTEAFF.

The CDR3 spells CASRTENTEAFF. The DNA of the CDR3 is TGCGCCAGCAGGACTGAGAACACTGAAGCTTTCTTT. V gene TRBV5-1 combines with J gene TRBJ1-1; D is unclear. Germline assignment: CDR1 SGHRS and CDR2 YFSETQ. V lost 5 bases and J lost 1, with 6 bases in between. The CDR3 is 12 residues long.

J is TRBJ2-7 and V is TRBV13; 13 nucleotides agree with TRBD2. The V segment lost 4 bases and the J segment 6 bases; nucleotides outside the gene matches: 27. CDR3 length: 22 amino acids. The germline V gene has CDR1 PRHDT and CDR2 FYEKMQ (reference sequence). The CDR3 reads CASSSSRGPGLAGRLRQSEQYF. In DNA form, the CDR3 reads TGTGCCAGCAGCTCTAGTAGGGGTCCGGGACTAGCGGGAAGGCTCCGTCAAAGCGAGCAGTACTTC.

This chain links TRBV6-5 with TRBJ1-1; tentative D call: TRBD1 (6 bases). Germline V CDR1 and CDR2: MNHEY, SVGAGI. CDR3 length equals 13 residues. Trimming shortened V by 6 bases and J by 2 bases, and 10 bases separated the two germline ends. CDR3 DNA sequence: TGTGCCAGCAGGAAACAGGGAAACACTGAAGCTTTCTTT. This gives the protein CASRKQGNTEAFF.